These 15 T cell receptor beta chains were sequenced from one sample in a study of T cell clones after liver transplantation. Repertoires were generated with immunoSEQ multiplex PCR, while TCRdb's copy carries only in-frame clones and drops some. The repertoire holds some 40,000 clones, about 86% seen once, with less than 2.5% in the top ten. The sequencing here drew on CD4+ T cells from blood, taken 24 months after liver transplant. These receptors originate from a human patient who received a liver transplant. The T cells may come from the graft donor.

The chain combines TRBV9 with TRBJ1-2, with no clear D. CDR1 and CDR2 from the germline V gene are SGDLS and YYNGEE. The length of the CDR3 is 13 residues. Trimming cost V 0 bases and J 7 bases, with 10 bases left between them. The CDR3 loop reads CASSVAGTLGYTF. The DNA for the CDR3 is TGTGCCAGCAGCGTAGCGGGAACCCTTGGCTACACCTTC.

In its sample, this clone was seen a few times. This chain uses TRBV7-9 with TRBJ2-3; D gene unclear. CDR1 is SEHNR and CDR2 is FQNEAQ in the germline V gene (reference sequence). The V end was cut by 3 bases, the J end by 4 bases, with 14 bases between. The CDR3 contains 15 residues. The CDR3 DNA follows: TGTGCCAGCAGCTTTGCGAAAGGAACCGCAGATACGCAGTATTTT. This gives the protein CASSFAKGTADTQYF. Full variable domain (remainder filled in from reference TRBV7-9 and TRBJ2-3): DTGVSQNPRHKITKRGQNVTFRCDPISEHNRLYWYRQTLGQGPEFLTYFQNEAQLEKSRLLSDRFSAERPKGSFSTLEIQRTEQGDSAMYLCASSFAKGTADTQYFGPGTRLTVL.

This chain joins TRBV18 and TRBJ2-7, with 7 bases that match TRBD1. The CDR3 covers 12 residues. V dropped 5 bases and J dropped 12; count of bases not matched to a gene: 10. The V gene's germline CDR1 is KGHSH and CDR2 LQKENI. CDR3 sequence: CASSTGQAPPYF. CDR3 DNA sequence: TGTGCCAGCTCAACAGGACAGGCACCCCCGTACTTC.

The chain has TRBV6-1 and TRBJ2-1, with D unresolved. Germline values: CDR1 MNHNS, CDR2 SASEGT. There are 15 residues in the CDR3. V was trimmed by 2 bases and J by 0 bases, leaving 8 bases between them. The CDR3 DNA reads as TGTGCCAGCAGTGAAACAAGGAGCTCCTACAATGAGCAGTTCTTC. Protein product: CASSETRSSYNEQFF.

The chain combines TRBV11-1 with TRBJ2-2; D is tentatively TRBD1 or TRBD2 (5 bases each). V gave up 4 bases and J gave up 7 bases, with 19 bases separating them. In germline, CDR1 is SGHAT, CDR2 FQDESV (reference sequence). CDR3 size: 16 residues. The CDR3 DNA is TGTGCCAGCAGCTCTTGGGGGAGTGGGAGCAACGGGGAGCTGTTTTTT. Protein product: CASSSWGSGSNGELFF.

The V gene is TRBV15, the J gene TRBJ1-1; D remains ambiguous. The V gene's germline CDR1 is LNHNV and CDR2 YYDKDF (reference sequence). This CDR3 contains 15 residues. Trimming shortened V by 4 bases and J by 1 base, and 13 bases separated the two germline ends. Here the CDR3 reads CATSTRTGTNTEAFF. In DNA, the CDR3 is TGTGCCACCAGCACCAGGACGGGCACGAACACTGAAGCTTTCTTT.

The V call is TRBV7-6, the J call TRBJ1-1; D is unresolved. This CDR3 spans 12 amino acids. Germline V CDR1 and CDR2: SGHVS, FNYEAQ. Trimming left V 4 bases short and J 8 bases short, with 11 bases between. The DNA of the CDR3 is TGTGCCAGCAGCTCCGGACGTACAGAAGCTTTCTTT. Translation: CASSSGRTEAFF.

The CDR3: CASSQDMINTEAFF. The CDR3, as DNA: TGTGCCAGCAGCCAAGACATGATAAACACTGAAGCTTTCTTT. This sequence joins TRBV14 and TRBJ1-1; D is undetermined. V was cut by 0 bases and J by 2 bases, with 7 bases left in between. The germline CDR1 and CDR2 sequences are SGHDN and FVKESK. CDR3 length equals 14 residues.

This chain's CDR3 is CASSLSRGWGTEAFF. In DNA, the CDR3 is TGTGCCAGCAGTTTATCCCGGGGATGGGGCACTGAAGCTTTCTTT. The chain joins TRBV28 to TRBJ1-1, with D uncertain. This CDR3 has 15 residues. V was trimmed by 1 base and J by 4 bases, leaving 13 bases between them. The germline V gene has CDR1 MDHEN and CDR2 SYDVKM.

The rearrangement links TRBV11-2 to TRBJ1-1, with 8 bases lining up with TRBD1. The V segment lost 5 bases and the J segment 1 base; nucleotides outside the gene matches: 9. This CDR3 has 16 amino acids. Germline V CDR1 and CDR2: SGHAT, FQNNGV. Here the CDR3 reads CASSRMTGVGNTEAFF. In nucleotides, the CDR3 is TGTGCCAGCAGCAGAATGACAGGGGTTGGGAACACTGAAGCTTTCTTT. The entire variable domain, with the rest obtained from reference TRBV11-2 and TRBJ1-1, is as follows: EAGVAQSPRYKIIEKRQSVAFWCNPISGHATLYWYQQILGQGPKLLIQFQNNGVVDDSQLPKDRFSAERLKGVDSTLKIQPAKLEDSAVYLCASSRMTGVGNTEAFFGQGTRLTVV.

The chain couples TRBV6-5 to TRBJ1-2; unclear D gene. CDR1 and CDR2 from the germline V gene are MNHEY and SVGAGI. Trimming stripped 4 bases from V and 7 bases from J, with 10 bases between. The CDR3 covers 12 residues. The CDR3 here is CASSSSSGGYTF. The CDR3 DNA follows: TGTGCCAGCAGTTCCTCTAGTGGTGGCTACACCTTC.

The genes are TRBV18 and TRBJ2-2; D possibly uses TRBD1 or TRBD2 (5 bases each). CDR1 KGHSH and CDR2 LQKENI come from the germline V gene. Trimming took 0 bases from V and 1 from J, leaving 9 bases between them. The CDR3 runs 16 residues. This CDR3 reads CASSPPGRQNTGELFF. The CDR3 coding sequence is TGTGCCAGCTCACCACCGGGACGGCAGAACACCGGGGAGCTGTTTTTT.

The gene calls are TRBV28 and TRBJ2-7; perhaps TRBD1 as D (6 bases). The CDR3 consists of 13 residues. Germline lookup yields CDR1 MDHEN and CDR2 SYDVKM. V gave up 2 bases and J gave up 6 bases, with 11 bases separating them. The CDR3: CASSLQGPGEQYF. DNA for the CDR3: TGTGCCAGCAGTTTACAGGGGCCGGGCGAGCAGTACTTC.

The rearrangement links TRBV4-1 to TRBJ2-6, with D tentatively TRBD1 (5 bases). Trimming removed 1 base at V and 0 bases at J, with 10 bases between. CDR1 is MGHRA, CDR2 YSYEKL, per germline. The CDR3 has 17 amino acids. The CDR3 nucleotides read TGCGCCAGCAGCCAAGTGGCTGGGGCCTCTGGGGCCAACGTCCTGACTTTC. This translates into CASSQVAGASGANVLTF.

The chain has TRBV2 and TRBJ2-3; TRBD2 matches 7 bases. Trimming cost V 7 bases and J 1 base; bases outside gene matches: 8. The CDR3 extends over 15 amino acids. CDR1 and CDR2 (germline): SNHLY, FYNNEI. CDR3 region: CASKGLSGGTDTQYF. For the CDR3, the DNA is TGTGCCAGCAAGGGGTTGAGCGGGGGCACAGATACGCAGTATTTT.